The 28 T cell receptor beta chains presented below share a single source sample, sequenced in a study of blood T cell repertoires in COVID-19. Some clones are missing from TCRdb's copy, which holds only in-frame ones; the method was immunoSEQ multiplex PCR. There are 70,000 or so clones in the sample; 86% occur only once, and 3.5% to 5% lies in the top ten. The sample consisted of peripheral blood. These receptors were collected from a man in his sixties or seventies with active COVID-19.

CDR3 protein: CASSGSGAKDTQYF. The CDR3 coding sequence is TGTGCCAGCAGTGGGTCAGGGGCCAAAGATACGCAGTATTTT. The rearrangement joins TRBV28 to TRBJ2-3; D might be TRBD1 (6 bases). This CDR3 has 14 residues. Germline V CDR1 and CDR2: MDHEN, SYDVKM. V was cut by 5 bases and J by 5 bases, with 14 bases left in between.

This chain uses TRBV5-4 with TRBJ2-2; weak D call: TRBD1 (5 bases). The CDR3 covers 15 residues. Germline values: CDR1 SGHNT, CDR2 YYREEE (reference sequence). Deletions cut 0 bases from V and 1 base from J, with 7 bases between. The CDR3 DNA reads TGTGCCAGCAGCTTGGTGGGGCTGAACACCGGGGAGCTGTTTTTT. Protein: CASSLVGLNTGELFF. The whole variable domain, filled in from reference TRBV5-4 and TRBJ2-2, reads ETGVTQSPTHLIKTRGQQVTLRCSSQSGHNTVSWYQQALGQGPQFIFQYYREEENGRGNFPPRFSGLQFPNYSSELNVNALELDDSALYLCASSLVGLNTGELFFGEGSRLTVL.

The genes are TRBV27 and TRBJ2-7; 9 nucleotides line up with TRBD2. From germline, CDR1 is MNHEY and CDR2 SMNVEV (reference sequence). After removal of 6 bases from V and 2 bases from J, the junction contained 8 bases not matched to a gene. The CDR3 is 15 amino acids. The CDR3 DNA sequence: TGTGCCAGCAGCCCCCGCGGGAGGGTTCCCTACGAGCAGTACTTC. Its translation: CASSPRGRVPYEQYF.

The count of this clone is one. V usage is TRBV19 and J usage is TRBJ2-7; 9 bases are shared with TRBD1. The J segment lost 5 bases and the V segment lost 10 bases, leaving 15 bases of the junction unmatched. The CDR3 runs 15 residues. The germline gives CDR1 LNHDA, CDR2 SQIVND (reference sequence). As DNA, the CDR3 is TGTGCCACCACCGGGGGCACAGGGGGCAGGGACGAGCAGTACTTC. Translating gives CATTGGTGGRDEQYF.

Concerning this clone: The sample holds other DNA sequences that translate to the same CDR3. The J gene is TRBJ2-1, the V gene TRBV5-4; TRBD2 matches at 11 bases. With V trimmed by 4 bases and J by 4 bases, 4 bases remained unmatched. The V gene's germline CDR1 is SGHNT and CDR2 YYREEE (reference sequence). This CDR3 comprises 15 residues. In nucleotides, the CDR3 is TGTGCCAGCAGCCCCGGGACTAGCGGTTACAATGAGCAGTTCTTC. Protein product: CASSPGTSGYNEQFF.

The chain's CDR3 is CASSARGQMNTEAFF. The CDR3 DNA is TGTGCCAGCAGTGCCCGGGGACAGATGAACACTGAAGCTTTCTTT. The chain is built from TRBV25-1 and TRBJ1-1; 7 positions match TRBD1. Germline V gene data show CDR1 as MGHDK and CDR2 as SYGVNS. Trimming removed 4 bases from V and 0 bases from J; junction bases left unmatched: 5. CDR3 length equals 15 residues.

This clone occurred once. This chain joins TRBV20-1 and TRBJ2-7; 8 bases map to TRBD2. V trimming: 3 bases; J trimming: 5 bases; junction bases outside the gene matches: 6. Looked up from germline, CDR1 is DFQATT and CDR2 is SNEGSKA (reference sequence). This CDR3 region has 13 residues. In DNA form, the CDR3 reads TGCAGTGCTAGTAGCGGGATCGCGGACGAGCAGTACTTC. Its translation is CSASSGIADEQYF.

The chain recombines TRBV7-8 with TRBJ2-7; tentatively, D is TRBD2 (6 bases). V was cut by 5 bases and J by 0 bases, with 17 bases left in between. The CDR3 totals 16 residues. CDR1 is SGHVS, CDR2 FQNEAQ, per germline. In DNA, the CDR3 is TGTGCCAGCAGCCCCACGGCGGGGTTGTTCTCCTACGAGCAGTACTTC. Translating it yields CASSPTAGLFSYEQYF.

V and J are TRBV27 and TRBJ1-2; a possible D gene is TRBD1 (5 bases). This CDR3 spans 12 amino acids. Germline loops: CDR1 MNHEY, CDR2 SMNVEV (reference sequence). Trimming took off 6 bases at V and 8 bases at J, with 13 bases between the two ends. The CDR3 here is CASSRGGVGYTF. The CDR3 DNA follows: TGTGCCAGCAGCCGGGGGGGGGTCGGCTACACCTTC.

The CDR3 DNA follows: TGTGCCAGCAGCCCGAGTGGGAACACTGAAGCTTTCTTT. Residues: CASSPSGNTEAFF. The chain couples TRBV11-3 to TRBJ1-1; D not certain. Trimming stripped 5 bases from V and 1 base from J, with 8 bases between. This CDR3 is built from 13 residues. Germline CDR1 and CDR2: SGHNT and YENEEA.

The V and J genes are TRBV5-4 and TRBJ2-7; 11 bases line up with TRBD2. From germline, CDR1 is SGHNT and CDR2 YYREEE (reference sequence). The CDR3 has 16 residues. V shed 3 bases and J 5 bases; nucleotides not matched to a gene: 10. CDR3 nucleotide sequence: TGTGCCAGCAGCTCACCAATAGCGGGAGGGTCAGACGAGCAGTACTTC. Encoded protein: CASSSPIAGGSDEQYF.

The rearrangement uses TRBV11-2 and TRBJ2-5; weak D call: TRBD2 (7 bases). The germline V gene has CDR1 SGHAT and CDR2 FQNNGV. The CDR3 is 15 amino acids. The V and J ends lost 5 bases and 5 bases respectively, with 18 bases between them. The CDR3: CASSLTGGAGETQYF. Here the CDR3 DNA reads TGTGCCAGCAGCCTCACGGGGGGCGCGGGGGAGACCCAGTACTTC.

The rearrangement links TRBV6-5 to TRBJ2-7; 10 positions agree with TRBD1. This CDR3 has 15 amino acids. V lost 6 bases to trimming and J lost 0 bases; unmatched junction nucleotides: 5. Germline V gene lookup returns CDR1 MNHEY and CDR2 SVGAGI. Here the CDR3 reads CASRDRGRPSYEQYF. The CDR3 nucleotides read TGTGCCAGCAGAGACAGGGGGCGACCCTCCTACGAGCAGTACTTC.

This clone was counted only a few times. The chain has TRBV18 and TRBJ2-7; tentative D call: TRBD2 (6 bases). The CDR3 runs 14 residues. V dropped 2 bases and J dropped 7 bases, with 15 bases sitting between them. Germline V gives CDR1 KGHSH, CDR2 LQKENI. In DNA form, the CDR3 reads TGTGCCAGCTCACCAGGGACTTGGCTGGGGGAGCAGTACTTC. It yields the protein CASSPGTWLGEQYF.

The chain couples TRBV6-5 to TRBJ1-1; TRBD1 matches 7 bases. Germline values: CDR1 MNHEY, CDR2 SVGAGI. The J segment lost 5 bases and the V segment lost 6 bases, leaving 9 bases of the junction unmatched. This CDR3 has 14 residues. The CDR3 nucleotides read TGTGCCAGCAGCCCCGACAGGGTTCGGACTGAAGCTTTCTTT. Translated, it gives CASSPDRVRTEAFF.

The V call is TRBV11-3, the J call TRBJ2-7; D is possibly TRBD1 (6 bases). V was clipped by 7 bases and J by 4 bases, with 20 bases between them. The CDR3 has 15 residues. CDR1 is SGHNT, CDR2 YENEEA, per germline. CDR3 loop: CASTGQGPMGYEQYF. The CDR3 bases are TGTGCCAGCACCGGGCAGGGGCCCATGGGGTACGAGCAGTACTTC.

This sequence joins TRBV5-1 and TRBJ1-3; TRBD1 might be the D (5 bases). The CDR3 sequence is 15 residues long. V lost 4 bases, J lost 0 bases, and 11 bases lay in between. CDR1 and CDR2 from the germline V gene are SGHRS and YFSETQ. The CDR3 DNA follows: TGCGCCAGCAGCGCCGGCGGGGGCTCTGGAAACACCATATATTTT. Protein sequence: CASSAGGGSGNTIYF.

V and J are TRBV19 and TRBJ2-4; D gene ambiguous. CDR1 is LNHDA and CDR2 is SQIVND in the germline V gene (reference sequence). V lost 7 bases, J lost 0 bases, and 16 bases lay in between. The CDR3 sequence is 16 residues long. The CDR3 protein is CASTLGSNQAKNIQYF. CDR3 sequence (DNA): TGTGCCAGTACCCTGGGCAGTAACCAAGCCAAAAACATTCAGTACTTC.

This rearrangement joins TRBV6-1 to TRBJ2-7; weak D call: TRBD1 (5 bases). Trimming took off 1 base at V and 4 bases at J, with 5 bases between the two ends. The germline V gene has CDR1 MNHNS and CDR2 SASEGT. The CDR3 consists of 12 residues. The CDR3 DNA is TGTGCCAGCAGTGAAGAGGGGTACGAGCAGTACTTC. This codes for CASSEEGYEQYF.

The chain combines TRBV7-2 with TRBJ2-1; weak D call: TRBD1 (6 bases). The CDR3 extends over 12 amino acids. Trimming took 5 bases from V and 9 from J, leaving 11 bases between them. The germline gives CDR1 SGHTA, CDR2 FQGNSA. Here the CDR3 DNA reads TGTGCCAGCAGCGCAGGGGTCGGTGAGCAGTTCTTC. Its translation is CASSAGVGEQFF.

The chain joins TRBV21-1 to TRBJ2-5; the table's D gene call, TRBD1, was not cross checked with the DNA. TRBV21-1 is a pseudogene. This CDR3 region has 15 residues. This chain's CDR3 is CASSRGQDDQETQYF. CDR3 coding DNA: TGTGCCAGCAGCAGGGGACAAGACGACCAAGAGACCCAGTACTTC.

The rearrangement uses TRBV24-1 and TRBJ2-5; 9 bases match TRBD2. The V segment lost 6 bases and the J segment 5 bases; nucleotides outside the gene matches: 12. The CDR3 spans 16 residues. Germline lookup yields CDR1 KGHDR and CDR2 SFDVKD. The CDR3 DNA follows: TGTGCCACCAGTTCCCCTAGCGGGACCTCTGGGGAGACCCAGTACTTC. Translation gives CATSSPSGTSGETQYF.

In nucleotides, the CDR3 is TGTGCCAGCAGTGCTCCTAGCGGGAGGCCGGGTGAGCAGTTCTTC. Translated: CASSAPSGRPGEQFF. The gene calls are TRBV2 and TRBJ2-1; 11 nucleotides match TRBD2. This CDR3 has 15 amino acids. The J segment lost 9 bases and the V segment lost 4 bases, leaving 8 bases of the junction unmatched. CDR1 and CDR2 from the germline V gene are SNHLY and FYNNEI. The variable domain in full, completed from reference TRBV2 and TRBJ2-1, reads EPEVTQTPSHQVTQMGQEVILRCVPISNHLYFYWYRQILGQKVEFLVSFYNNEISEKSEIFDDQFSVERPDGSNFTLKIRSTKLEDSAMYFCASSAPSGRPGEQFFGPGTRLTVL.

CDR3: CAWSVPPGTLQNEAFF. The CDR3 coding sequence is TGTGCCTGGAGTGTCCCACCCGGGACACTACAGAATGAAGCTTTCTTT. The genes are TRBV30 and TRBJ1-1, with a tentative D call TRBD1 (6 bases). There are 16 residues in the CDR3. Germline V lookup: CDR1 GTSNPN, CDR2 SVGIG (reference sequence). Between the trimmed V and J ends, which lost 0 bases and 7 bases, there was a span of 21 bases.

The V call is TRBV4-1, the J call TRBJ1-1, with a possible D match to TRBD1 (5 bases). Looked up from germline, CDR1 is MGHRA and CDR2 is YSYEKL. The CDR3 has 18 residues. The germline V and J ends were trimmed by 0 bases and 1 base, with 18 bases remaining between them. CDR3 coding DNA: TGCGCCAGCAGCCAAGAAGGTTGGGGCGCCGGAAGGAACACTGAAGCTTTCTTT. Its translation is CASSQEGWGAGRNTEAFF.

The V gene is TRBV7-3, the J gene TRBJ1-1; D is possibly TRBD1 (6 bases). Germline loops: CDR1 SGHTA, CDR2 FQGTGA. The length of the CDR3 is 15 residues. Trimming stripped 5 bases from V and 0 bases from J, with 13 bases between. The CDR3 sequence is CASSQGGAMNTEAFF. The CDR3 coding sequence is TGTGCCAGCAGCCAAGGGGGGGCCATGAACACTGAAGCTTTCTTT. Combining the CDR3 with reference TRBV7-3 and TRBJ1-1 gives the whole variable domain GAGVSQTPSNKVTEKGKYVELRCDPISGHTALYWYRQSLGQGPEFLIYFQGTGAADDSGLPNDRFFAVRPEGSVSTLKIQRTERGDSAVYLCASSQGGAMNTEAFFGQGTRLTVV.

The V gene is TRBV9, the J gene TRBJ2-1, with D perhaps matching TRBD2 (6 bases). V lost 3 bases and J lost 8, with 18 bases in between. Germline V CDR1 and CDR2: SGDLS, YYNGEE. There are 15 residues in the CDR3. The CDR3 sequence: CASSGPRGGPHEQFF. The CDR3 DNA is TGTGCCAGCAGCGGGCCCCGCGGAGGGCCCCATGAGCAGTTCTTC.

DNA of the CDR3: TGTGCCAGCAGACGGGGATCCTATGGCTACACCTTC. Protein sequence: CASRRGSYGYTF. The chain carries TRBV28 and TRBJ1-2; D remains ambiguous. The CDR3 covers 12 residues. V gave up 6 bases and J gave up 4 bases, with 9 bases separating them. The V gene's germline CDR1 is MDHEN and CDR2 SYDVKM.